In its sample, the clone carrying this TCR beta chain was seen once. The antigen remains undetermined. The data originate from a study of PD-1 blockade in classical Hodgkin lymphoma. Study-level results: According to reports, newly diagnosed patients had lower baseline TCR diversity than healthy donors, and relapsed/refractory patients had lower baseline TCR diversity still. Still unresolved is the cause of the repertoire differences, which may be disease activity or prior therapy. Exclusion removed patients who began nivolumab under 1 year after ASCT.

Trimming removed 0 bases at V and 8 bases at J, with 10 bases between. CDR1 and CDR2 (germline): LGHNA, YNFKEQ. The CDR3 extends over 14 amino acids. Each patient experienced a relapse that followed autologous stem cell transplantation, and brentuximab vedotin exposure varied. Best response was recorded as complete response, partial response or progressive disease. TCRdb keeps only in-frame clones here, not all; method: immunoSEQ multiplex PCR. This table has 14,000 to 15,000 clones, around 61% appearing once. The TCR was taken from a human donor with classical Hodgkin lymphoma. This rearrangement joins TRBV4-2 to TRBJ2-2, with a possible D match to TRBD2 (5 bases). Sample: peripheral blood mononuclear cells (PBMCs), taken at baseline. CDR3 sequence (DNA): TGTGCCAGCAGCCAAGATTCGGGGTCAGGGGAGCTGTTTTTT. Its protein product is CASSQDSGSGELFF.